These T cell receptor beta chains were read from a single sample in a study of shared clonotypes between healthy human individuals. The data were produced by immunoSEQ multiplex PCR, yet TCRdb's version contains in-frame clones alone and is incomplete. The table lists fewer than 700,000 clones, about 95% of them singletons. What was sequenced was naive CD8+ T cells sorted from blood. The receptors shown here come from a woman aged 25-40 years in good health. Each CDR3 is given with its conserved first and last residue. A D gene is named only where the DNA matches it firmly. Expanded clones get a size class; other rows say once, few or many, or leave the size out.

NA,TRBJ2-1,NA,TRBV5-5,CASSWTWAGPNDEQFF,TGTGCCAGCAGCTGGACCTGGGCAGGGCCTAACGATGAGCAGTTCTTC
NA,TRBJ1-3,NA,TRBV27,CASGMRGAGNTIYF,TGTGCCAGCGGCATGAGGGGGGCTGGAAACACCATATATTTT
NA,TRBJ2-7,NA,TRBV19,CASSVTVAYEQYF,TGTGCCAGTAGTGTGACGGTCGCCTACGAGCAGTACTTC
NA,TRBJ2-7,TRBD1,TRBV5-6,CASSPTQGLYEQYF,TGTGCCAGCAGCCCAACACAGGGGCTGTACGAGCAGTACTTC
NA,TRBJ2-1,TRBD2,TRBV6-6,CASSYAAGEGYEQFF,TGTGCCAGCAGTTACGCCGCGGGAGAAGGGTATGAGCAGTTCTTC
NA,TRBJ2-2,TRBD2,TRBV27,CASSPWTSGRARTGELFF,TGTGCCAGCAGTCCTTGGACTAGCGGGAGGGCCCGGACCGGGGAGCTGTTTTTT
NA,TRBJ1-2,TRBD1,TRBV6-6,CASSYFSLGTDYGYTF,TGTGCCAGCAGTTACTTTTCCCTCGGGACAGACTATGGCTACACCTTC
NA,TRBJ2-6,NA,TRBV13,CASSLGGSSGANVLTF,TGTGCCAGCAGCTTAGGGGGGAGCTCTGGGGCCAACGTCCTGACTTTC
NA,TRBJ1-4,NA,TRBV6-5,CASSFRQDNEKLFF,TGTGCCAGCAGTTTTCGGCAGGACAATGAAAAACTGTTTTTT
NA,TRBJ2-7,NA,TRBV11-2,CASSASSREQYF,TGTGCCAGCAGCGCCTCTAGTCGCGAGCAGTACTTC
NA,TRBJ2-6,NA,TRBV27,CASSLSGLLTPTGANVLTF,TGTGCCAGCAGTTTGAGTGGGTTGTTGACGCCGACTGGGGCCAACGTCCTGACTTTC
NA,TRBJ1-5,NA,TRBV19,CASSSRRRGNQPQHF,TGTGCCAGTAGCTCTAGGAGACGCGGAAATCAGCCCCAGCATTTT
NA,TRBJ1-4,NA,TRBV4-1,CASSQAYSEKLFF,TGCGCCAGCAGCCAAGCTTACAGCGAAAAACTGTTTTTT
NA,TRBJ2-2,TRBD1,TRBV15,CATSREGQGAIGELFF,TGTGCCACCAGCAGAGAAGGACAGGGGGCGATCGGGGAGCTGTTTTTT
NA,TRBJ2-7,NA,TRBV6-5,CASSYSGTGDEQYF,TGTGCCAGCAGTTACTCTGGTACAGGAGACGAGCAGTACTTC
NA,TRBJ2-2,NA,TRBV27,CASSLSNTNTGELFF,TGTGCCAGCAGTTTATCGAACACGAACACCGGGGAGCTGTTTTTT
NA,TRBJ2-1,TRBD2,TRBV30,CAWSPAGGEQFF,TGTGCCTGGAGTCCTGCGGGGGGTGAGCAGTTCTTC
NA,TRBJ1-2,NA,TRBV28,CASSSDPQGGYTF,TGTGCCAGCAGTTCTGACCCACAGGGTGGCTACACCTTC
once,TRBJ1-4,TRBD1,TRBV19,CASSRRTGINEKLFF,TGTGCCAGTAGTAGACGGACAGGGATTAATGAAAAACTGTTTTTT
NA,TRBJ1-2,TRBD1,TRBV11-2,CASSLNRGDYGYTF,TGTGCCAGCAGCTTAAACAGGGGGGACTATGGCTACACCTTC
NA,TRBJ1-5,NA,TRBV2,CASSEAGPHSPVSNQPQHF,TGTGCCAGCAGTGAAGCCGGGCCACATTCCCCTGTAAGCAATCAGCCCCAGCATTTT
NA,TRBJ2-2,NA,TRBV6-5,CASSYSPSPRPGELFF,TGTGCCAGCAGTTACTCCCCTAGCCCCCGCCCCGGGGAGCTGTTTTTT
NA,TRBJ2-3,TRBD2,TRBV7-9,CASSPGRSSTDTQYF,TGTGCCAGCAGCCCCGGGAGGTCTAGCACAGATACGCAGTATTTT
NA,TRBJ2-5,NA,TRBV14,CASSQDLQQGLQETQYF,TGTGCCAGCAGCCAAGATCTCCAACAGGGACTCCAAGAGACCCAGTACTTC
NA,TRBJ2-6,NA,TRBV27,CASSSTGTGANVLTF,TGTGCCAGCAGTAGTACAGGGACTGGGGCCAACGTCCTGACTTTC
NA,TRBJ1-2,NA,TRBV2,CASSEDYGYTF,TGTGCCAGCAGTGAAGACTATGGCTACACCTTC
NA,TRBJ1-1,NA,TRBV2,CAQRGGGDTEAFF,TGTGCCCAGCGTGGGGGAGGGGACACTGAAGCTTTCTTT
NA,TRBJ2-7,NA,TRBV7-9,CASSLISPYEQYF,TGTGCCAGCAGCTTAATAAGCCCCTACGAGCAGTACTTC
NA,TRBJ2-1,NA,TRBV5-6,CASSRRQVLLVYNEQFF,TGTGCCAGCAGCCGGCGGCAGGTCCTTCTTGTTTACAATGAGCAGTTCTTC
NA,TRBJ2-1,NA,TRBV15,CATSRRAAVNEQFF,TGTGCCACCAGCAGACGAGCGGCTGTCAATGAGCAGTTCTTC
once,TRBJ2-5,NA,TRBV7-9,CASSPPTTETQYF,TGTGCCAGCAGCCCTCCAACTACGGAGACCCAGTACTTC
NA,TRBJ2-3,NA,TRBV15,CATSRVARSSSTDTQYF,TGTGCCACCAGCAGAGTGGCTAGATCTTCTAGCACAGATACGCAGTATTTT
NA,TRBJ2-1,TRBD2,TRBV13,CASSPGDYQTYNEQFF,TGTGCCAGCAGCCCGGGGGACTACCAAACTTACAATGAGCAGTTCTTC
NA,TRBJ1-5,NA,TRBV11-2,CASSLDTAGNQPQHF,TGTGCCAGCAGCTTAGATACCGCAGGGAATCAGCCCCAGCATTTT
NA,TRBJ1-1,NA,TRBV27,CASSFSGGTEAFF,TGTGCCAGCAGTTTCTCCGGCGGCACTGAAGCTTTCTTT
once,TRBJ2-1,NA,TRBV11-3,CASSLWVGSHNEQFF,TGTGCCAGCAGCTTATGGGTAGGGAGTCACAATGAGCAGTTCTTC
NA,TRBJ2-7,TRBD1,TRBV27,CASSLSAGTGNDEQYF,TGTGCCAGCAGTTTAAGTGCCGGGACAGGGAATGACGAGCAGTACTTC
once,TRBJ2-1,TRBD1,TRBV27,CASSLTGGFYNEQFF,TGTGCCAGCAGTCTAACAGGGGGTTTCTACAATGAGCAGTTCTTC
NA,TRBJ2-3,NA,TRBV28,CASSLSAGPDTQYF,TGTGCCAGCAGTTTATCTGCCGGTCCAGATACGCAGTATTTT
NA,TRBJ2-1,NA,TRBV7-2,CASSLAGSSYNEQFF,TGTGCCAGCAGCTTAGCAGGGAGCTCCTACAATGAGCAGTTCTTC
NA,TRBJ2-7,TRBD2,TRBV5-4,CASSRSLAGVSYEQYF,TGTGCCAGCAGCCGCAGTCTAGCGGGTGTCTCCTACGAGCAGTACTTC
NA,TRBJ1-3,NA,TRBV7-3,CASSLNSGAGNTIYF,TGTGCCAGCAGCTTAAACTCAGGGGCTGGAAACACCATATATTTT
NA,TRBJ2-7,TRBD2,TRBV15,CATSGGLAGGGTEQYF,TGTGCCACCAGCGGGGGACTAGCGGGAGGCGGAACTGAGCAGTACTTC
NA,TRBJ2-3,TRBD2,TRBV7-9,CASSSRLAGDTDTQYF,TGTGCCAGCAGCTCCCGACTAGCGGGGGACACAGATACGCAGTATTTT
NA,TRBJ1-3,NA,TRBV7-4,CASSLYSGNTIYF,TGTGCCAGCAGCTTATACTCTGGAAACACCATATATTTT
NA,TRBJ1-4,NA,TRBV5-1,CASSLGQGNEKLFF,TGCGCCAGCAGCTTGGGTCAGGGGAATGAAAAACTGTTTTTT
NA,TRBJ2-7,NA,TRBV10-3,CAISTGTYFYEQYF,TGTGCCATCTCAACCGGGACATATTTCTACGAGCAGTACTTC
NA,TRBJ2-7,NA,TRBV11-2,CASSFRSYEQYF,TGTGCCAGCAGCTTCCGGTCCTACGAGCAGTACTTC
NA,TRBJ2-2,NA,TRBV29-1,CSVGVGLGELFF,TGCAGCGTCGGGGTTGGATTGGGGGAGCTGTTTTTT
NA,TRBJ1-5,NA,TRBV28,CASSQQGVGQPQHF,TGTGCCAGCAGTCAACAGGGCGTTGGCCAGCCCCAGCATTTT
NA,TRBJ2-2,NA,TRBV13,CASGHSTGELFF,TGTGCCAGCGGCCACAGCACCGGGGAGCTGTTTTTT
NA,TRBJ2-5,TRBD2,TRBV28,CASQLAASGETQYF,TGTGCCAGTCAACTAGCGGCCTCGGGGGAGACCCAGTACTTC
NA,TRBJ2-7,NA,TRBV19,CASSIWAGSLREQYF,TGTGCCAGTAGTATCTGGGCGGGAAGCCTACGGGAGCAGTACTTC
NA,TRBJ2-5,NA,TRBV28,CASTPYSVTGETQYF,TGTGCCAGCACTCCATATAGCGTAACTGGGGAGACCCAGTACTTC
NA,TRBJ2-1,NA,TRBV4-1,CASSQVSEQFF,TGCGCCAGCAGCCAAGTAAGTGAGCAGTTCTTC
NA,TRBJ2-6,TRBD1,TRBV9,CASSGPGQPSGANVLTF,TGTGCCAGCAGCGGCCCGGGACAGCCGTCTGGGGCCAACGTCCTGACTTTC
NA,TRBJ2-3,TRBD2,TRBV5-5,CASSLGTSSSDTQYF,TGTGCCAGCAGCCTCGGGACTAGCTCTTCCGATACGCAGTATTTT